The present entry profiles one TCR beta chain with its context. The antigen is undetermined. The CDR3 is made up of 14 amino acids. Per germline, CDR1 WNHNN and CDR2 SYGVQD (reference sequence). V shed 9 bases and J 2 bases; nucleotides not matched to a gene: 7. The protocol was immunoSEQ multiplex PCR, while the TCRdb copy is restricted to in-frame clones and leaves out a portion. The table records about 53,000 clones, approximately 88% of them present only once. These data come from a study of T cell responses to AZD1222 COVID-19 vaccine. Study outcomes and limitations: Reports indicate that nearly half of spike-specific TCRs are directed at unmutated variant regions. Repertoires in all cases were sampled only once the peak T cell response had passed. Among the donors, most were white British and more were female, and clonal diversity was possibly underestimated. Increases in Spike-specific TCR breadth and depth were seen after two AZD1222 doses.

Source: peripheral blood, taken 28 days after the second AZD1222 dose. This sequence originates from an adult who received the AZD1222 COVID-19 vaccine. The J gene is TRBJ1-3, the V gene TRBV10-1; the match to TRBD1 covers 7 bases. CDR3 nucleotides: TGCGCCAGAGACAGGGCGCTCACTGGAAACACCATATATTTT. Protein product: CARDRALTGNTIYF.